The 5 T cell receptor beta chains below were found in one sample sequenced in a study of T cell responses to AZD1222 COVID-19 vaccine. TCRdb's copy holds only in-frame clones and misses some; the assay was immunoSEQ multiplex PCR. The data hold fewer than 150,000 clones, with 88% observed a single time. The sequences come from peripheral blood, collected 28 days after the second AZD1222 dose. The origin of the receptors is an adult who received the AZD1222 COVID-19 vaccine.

The CDR3 spells CASRRTSGGAGETQYF. DNA for the CDR3: TGTGCCAGCAGAAGAACTAGCGGGGGGGCCGGGGAGACCCAGTACTTC. The chain carries TRBV2 and TRBJ2-5; 13 positions match TRBD2. The CDR3 is 16 amino acids. The J segment lost 5 bases and the V segment lost 6 bases, leaving 9 bases of the junction unmatched. Per germline, CDR1 SNHLY and CDR2 FYNNEI.

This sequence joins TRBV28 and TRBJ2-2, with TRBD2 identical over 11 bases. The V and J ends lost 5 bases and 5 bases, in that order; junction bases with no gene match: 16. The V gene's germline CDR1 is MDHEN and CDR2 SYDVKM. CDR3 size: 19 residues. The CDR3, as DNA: TGTGCCAGCAGTGGGGGGCTAGCGGGAGGCCCGACGGGGACCGGGGAGCTGTTTTTT. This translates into CASSGGLAGGPTGTGELFF. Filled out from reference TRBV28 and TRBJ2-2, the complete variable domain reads DVKVTQSSRYLVKRTGEKVFLECVQDMDHENMFWYRQDPGLGLRLIYFSYDVKMKEKGDIPEGYSVSREKKERFSLILESASTNQTSMYLCASSGGLAGGPTGTGELFFGEGSRLTVL.

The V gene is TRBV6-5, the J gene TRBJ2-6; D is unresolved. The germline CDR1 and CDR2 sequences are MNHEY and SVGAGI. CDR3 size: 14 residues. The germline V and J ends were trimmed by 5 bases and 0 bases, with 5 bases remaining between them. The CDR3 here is CASSRASGANVLTF. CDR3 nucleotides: TGTGCCAGCAGTAGGGCCTCTGGGGCCAACGTCCTGACTTTC.

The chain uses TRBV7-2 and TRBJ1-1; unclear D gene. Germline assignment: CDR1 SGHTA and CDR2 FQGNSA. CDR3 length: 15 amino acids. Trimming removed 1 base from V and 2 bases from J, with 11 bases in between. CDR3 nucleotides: TGTGCCAGCAGCTTAGTTCTAGGCGGAAACACTGAAGCTTTCTTT. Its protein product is CASSLVLGGNTEAFF.

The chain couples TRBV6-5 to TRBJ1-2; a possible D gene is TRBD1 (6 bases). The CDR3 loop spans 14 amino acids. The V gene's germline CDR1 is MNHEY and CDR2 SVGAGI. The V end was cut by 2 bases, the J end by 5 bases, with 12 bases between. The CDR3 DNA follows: TGTGCCAGCAGTTACGGGGGGGCTGGGTATGGCTACACCTTC. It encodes CASSYGGAGYGYTF.